This T cell receptor (beta chain) was sequenced in a study of identical twins. Trimming shortened V by 0 bases and J by 2 bases, and 14 bases separated the two germline ends. The germline CDR1 and CDR2 sequences are DFQATT and SNEGSKA (reference sequence). The CDR3 loop spans 15 amino acids. TCRdb processed the 5' RACE reads anew with MiXCR; each CDR3 protein has one entry. In the table there are about 430,000 distinct CDR3 sequences, approximately 17% of which are singletons. Overall study results and limits: Out-of-frame alpha sequences common to twins exhibited an excess of low generation probability. Clonotypes of the beta chain that were abundant in cord blood carried fewer insertions (memory repertoires showed none). The same donors were not followed; conclusions instead depended on cross-sectional statistical analysis.

Each donor (without exception) was a healthy Caucasian. A note on this clonotype: Its specificity is unknown.

The sequenced sample consisted of naive T cells sorted from blood. The TCR comes from a man in his forties or fifties in good health. The chain couples TRBV20-1 to TRBJ2-7; the D gene is possibly TRBD1 (6 bases). The CDR3 protein is CSARDAGDPTYEQYF. The CDR3 DNA sequence: TGCAGTGCTAGAGACGCAGGGGACCCCACCTACGAGCAGTACTTC.